Sequencing of this T cell receptor (beta chain) was carried out in a study of blood T cell repertoires in COVID-19 (dated by TCRdb to the early 2020s). About the study as a whole: The collaborator samples originated in the United States, Italy and Spain and spanned the acute and convalescent phases of COVID-19. The dataset comprised deeply sampled blood TCRbeta repertoires from subjects exposed to, actively infected with, or recovered from COVID-19. Samples came from the ongoing ImmuneRACE study (first 160 participants) plus 1,254 subjects from 6 global collaborators. HLA class I and class II types, where available, came from metadata supplied by the sample provider rather than from assay-based typing. A de-identified subject ID, COVID-19 status, age in years and sex were almost always included in the sample metadata. The repertoires were released in a freely available public database intended as a resource for research on the immune response to SARS-CoV-2. The material from the prospective study consisted of cDNA or gDNA derived from T cells, B-cell-depleted T cells, or PBMCs. Results and caveats for the whole study, not just this receptor: Clinical and demographic metadata were provided uncurated, with the amount varying by source and participant.

Note on this clone: The specificity of this receptor is unknown. No base qualities exist here, and no much larger clone lies one base off it.

TCRbeta CDR3 regions were amplified from genomic DNA using the immunoSEQ Assay, a bias-controlled multiplex PCR. On the authors' methods: Nucleated cell counts per sample were estimated from amplification of reference gene primers within the assay. Sequence reads were collapsed and filtered to measure the absolute abundance of every unique TCRbeta CDR3 rearrangement. For each sample, productive Simpson clonality was calculated as the square root of Simpson's diversity index over productive rearrangements. What TCRdb holds here is the immuneACCESS table cut down to in-frame rearrangements. Part of the clones is not present; checked against another copy, under half of the missing clones reflect an unresolved V gene, and the others are unexplained. For V, J and clone size, that table is used; D and trimming come from the DNA. This sample lists approximately 450,000 clones; more than 80% were detected once. The ten biggest clones cover roughly 1.1% of the sample.

Participants in the prospective study were aged 18 to 89 years, lived in about two dozen United States geographic areas, and enrolled through a virtual design. Cohort assignment in the prospective study relied on participant-reported clinical history from a screening survey and a study questionnaire. ImmuneRACE Cohort 3 recovered participants were defined by two consecutive negative NP/OP PCR tests, healthcare professional clearance, or symptom resolution. Each participant in the prospective study had whole blood, serum and a nasopharyngeal or oropharyngeal swab collected by mobile phlebotomists. Additional blood draws and questionnaires over an approximately two-month period could optionally be provided by prospective study participants. Before DNA extraction, prospective study blood samples were shipped either frozen or at room temperature. CDR1 and CDR2 (KGHSH, LQKENI) derive from the germline V gene. Including cysteine and phenylalanine, the CDR3 has 15 amino acids. CDR3 DNA only is kept here, 45 bases in frame from base 1. Trimming accounts for 5 bases at V and 9 bases at J, while the number of junction bases matched to no gene is 7.

This clonotype originated in a man under 40 who had recovered from COVID-19. Sequenced: PBMCs or T cells enriched from blood (not recorded which). The chain links TRBV18 with TRBJ2-1, and 13 bases in between align with TRBD2. CDR3 reads: CASSSTSGGPSEQFF. In nucleotides, the sequence is TGTGCCAGCTCATCGACTAGCGGGGGGCCCAGTGAGCAGTTCTTC.